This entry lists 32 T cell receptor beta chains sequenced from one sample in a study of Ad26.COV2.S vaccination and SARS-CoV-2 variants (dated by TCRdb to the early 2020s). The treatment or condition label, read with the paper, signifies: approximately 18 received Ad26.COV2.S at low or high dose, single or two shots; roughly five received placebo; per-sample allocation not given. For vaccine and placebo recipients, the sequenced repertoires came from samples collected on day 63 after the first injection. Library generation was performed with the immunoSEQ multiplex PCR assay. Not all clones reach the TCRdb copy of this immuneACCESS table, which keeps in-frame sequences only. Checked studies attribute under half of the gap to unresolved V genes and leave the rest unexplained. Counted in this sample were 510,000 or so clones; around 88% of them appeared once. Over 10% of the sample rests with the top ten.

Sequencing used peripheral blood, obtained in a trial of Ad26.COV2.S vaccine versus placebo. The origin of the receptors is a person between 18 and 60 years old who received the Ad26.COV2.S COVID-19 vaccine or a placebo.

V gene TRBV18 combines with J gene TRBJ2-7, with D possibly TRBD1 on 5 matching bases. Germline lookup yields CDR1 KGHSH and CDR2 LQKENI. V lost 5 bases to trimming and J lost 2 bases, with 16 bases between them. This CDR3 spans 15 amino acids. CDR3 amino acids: CASSSQAGPPYEQYF. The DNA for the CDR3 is TGTGCCAGCTCATCACAGGCAGGTCCTCCCTACGAGCAGTACTTC.

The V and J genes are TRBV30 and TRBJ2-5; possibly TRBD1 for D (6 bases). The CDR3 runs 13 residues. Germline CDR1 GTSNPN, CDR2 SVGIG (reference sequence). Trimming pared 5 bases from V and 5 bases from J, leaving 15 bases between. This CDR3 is CAWSGQRGETQYF. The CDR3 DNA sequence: TGTGCCTGGTCTGGACAGCGCGGGGAGACCCAGTACTTC.

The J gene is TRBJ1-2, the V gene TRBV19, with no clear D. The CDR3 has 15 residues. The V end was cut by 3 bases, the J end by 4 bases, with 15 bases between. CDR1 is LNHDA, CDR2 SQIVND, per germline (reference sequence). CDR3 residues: CASSMRDTLSYGYTF. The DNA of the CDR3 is TGTGCCAGTAGTATGAGGGATACGCTGTCCTATGGCTACACCTTC.

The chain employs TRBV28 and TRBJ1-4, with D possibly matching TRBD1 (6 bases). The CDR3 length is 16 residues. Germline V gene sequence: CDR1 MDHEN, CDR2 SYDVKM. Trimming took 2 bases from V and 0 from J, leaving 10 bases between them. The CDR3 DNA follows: TGTGCCAGCAGTTTAGTGGGGGGCACAACTAATGAAAAACTGTTTTTT. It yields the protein CASSLVGGTTNEKLFF. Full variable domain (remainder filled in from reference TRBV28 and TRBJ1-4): DVKVTQSSRYLVKRTGEKVFLECVQDMDHENMFWYRQDPGLGLRLIYFSYDVKMKEKGDIPEGYSVSREKKERFSLILESASTNQTSMYLCASSLVGGTTNEKLFFGSGTQLSVL.

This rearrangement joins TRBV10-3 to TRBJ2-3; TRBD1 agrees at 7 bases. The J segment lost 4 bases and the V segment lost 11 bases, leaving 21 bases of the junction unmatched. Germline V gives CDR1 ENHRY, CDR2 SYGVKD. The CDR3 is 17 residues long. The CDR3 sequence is CAASSSRDSRGADTQYF. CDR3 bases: TGTGCCGCCTCATCGTCCCGGGACAGTCGAGGCGCAGATACGCAGTATTTT.

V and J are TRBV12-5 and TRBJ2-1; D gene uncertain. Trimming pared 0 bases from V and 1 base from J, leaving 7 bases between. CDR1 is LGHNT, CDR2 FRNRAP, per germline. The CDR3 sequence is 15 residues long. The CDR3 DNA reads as TGTGCTAGTGGTTTGGTCGGCGGATCCTACAATGAGCAGTTCTTC. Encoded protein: CASGLVGGSYNEQFF. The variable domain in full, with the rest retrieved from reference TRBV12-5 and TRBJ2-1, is DARVTQTPRHKVTEMGQEVTMRCQPILGHNTVFWYRQTMMQGLELLAYFRNRAPLDDSGMPKDRFSAEMPDATLATLKIQPSEPRDSAVYFCASGLVGGSYNEQFFGPGTRLTVL.

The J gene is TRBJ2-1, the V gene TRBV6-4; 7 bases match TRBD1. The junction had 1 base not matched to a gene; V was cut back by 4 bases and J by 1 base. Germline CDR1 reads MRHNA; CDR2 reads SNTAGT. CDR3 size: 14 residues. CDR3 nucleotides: TGTGCCAGCAGTGCGGACAGGTCCTACAATGAGCAGTTCTTC. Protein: CASSADRSYNEQFF.

The CDR3 DNA reads as TGTGCCAGCTCACCACTTATGCGCGGGACTGGGAAAATGGTCGACAATGAGCAGTTCTTC. The encoded protein is CASSPLMRGTGKMVDNEQFF. The rearrangement links TRBV18 to TRBJ2-1; TRBD2 is a possible D gene (6 bases). CDR3 length: 20 amino acids. The V gene's germline CDR1 is KGHSH and CDR2 LQKENI. Trimming shortened V by 1 base and J by 5 bases, and 27 bases separated the two germline ends.

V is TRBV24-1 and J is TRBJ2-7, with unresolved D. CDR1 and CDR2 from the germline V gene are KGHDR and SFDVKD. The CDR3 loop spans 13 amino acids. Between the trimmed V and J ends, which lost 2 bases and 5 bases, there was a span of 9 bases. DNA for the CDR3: TGTGCCACCAGTGATTGGCAGTACCACGAGCAGTACTTC. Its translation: CATSDWQYHEQYF.

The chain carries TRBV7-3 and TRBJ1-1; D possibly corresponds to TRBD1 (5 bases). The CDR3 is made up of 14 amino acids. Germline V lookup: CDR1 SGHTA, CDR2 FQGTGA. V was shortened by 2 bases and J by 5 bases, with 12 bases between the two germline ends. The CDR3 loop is CASSLLAGKTEAFF. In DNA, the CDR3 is TGTGCCAGCAGCTTACTGGCAGGGAAGACTGAAGCTTTCTTT.

CDR3 DNA sequence: TGCGCCAGCAGCCAAGGGACAGCCTACAATGAGCAGTTCTTC. It translates to CASSQGTAYNEQFF. This chain links TRBV5-1 with TRBJ2-1; 7 nucleotides match TRBD1. With V trimmed by 4 bases and J by 2 bases, 3 bases remained unmatched. This CDR3 contains 14 residues. CDR1 is SGHRS and CDR2 is YFSETQ in the germline V gene. Looking up the rest from reference TRBV5-1 and TRBJ2-1 gives the full variable domain: KAGVTQTPRYLIKTRGQQVTLSCSPISGHRSVSWYQQTPGQGLQFLFEYFSETQRNKGNFPGRFSGRQFSNSRSEMNVSTLELGDSALYLCASSQGTAYNEQFFGPGTRLTVL.

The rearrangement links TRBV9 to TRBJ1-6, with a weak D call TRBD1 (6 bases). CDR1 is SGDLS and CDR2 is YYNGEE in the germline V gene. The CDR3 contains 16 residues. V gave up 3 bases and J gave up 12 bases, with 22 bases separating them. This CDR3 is CASSDRTAPASEPLHF. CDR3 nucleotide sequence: TGTGCCAGCAGCGACCGGACAGCCCCAGCAAGTGAACCCCTCCACTTT. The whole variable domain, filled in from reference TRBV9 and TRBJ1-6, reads DSGVTQTPKHLITATGQRVTLRCSPRSGDLSVYWYQQSLDQGLQFLIQYYNGEERAKGNILERFSAQQFPDLHSELNLSSLELGDSALYFCASSDRTAPASEPLHFGNGTRLTVT.

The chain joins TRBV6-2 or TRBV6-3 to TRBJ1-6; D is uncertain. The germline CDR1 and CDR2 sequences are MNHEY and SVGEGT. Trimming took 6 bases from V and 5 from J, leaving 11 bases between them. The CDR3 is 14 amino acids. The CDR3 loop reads CASSFTANNSPLHF. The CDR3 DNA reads TGTGCCAGCAGCTTTACAGCGAATAATTCACCCCTCCACTTT.

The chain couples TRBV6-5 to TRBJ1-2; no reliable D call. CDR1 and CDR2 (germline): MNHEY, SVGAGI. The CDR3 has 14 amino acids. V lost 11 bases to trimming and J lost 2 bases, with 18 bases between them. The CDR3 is CACLGVRGNYGYTF. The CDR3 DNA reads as TGTGCCTGCCTCGGAGTTCGTGGAAACTATGGCTACACCTTC.

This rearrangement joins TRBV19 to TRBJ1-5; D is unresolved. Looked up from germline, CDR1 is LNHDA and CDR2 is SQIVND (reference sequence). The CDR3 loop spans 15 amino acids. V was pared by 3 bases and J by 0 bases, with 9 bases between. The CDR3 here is CASSISMGSNQPQHF. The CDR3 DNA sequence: TGTGCCAGTAGTATTTCGATGGGTAGCAATCAGCCCCAGCATTTT.

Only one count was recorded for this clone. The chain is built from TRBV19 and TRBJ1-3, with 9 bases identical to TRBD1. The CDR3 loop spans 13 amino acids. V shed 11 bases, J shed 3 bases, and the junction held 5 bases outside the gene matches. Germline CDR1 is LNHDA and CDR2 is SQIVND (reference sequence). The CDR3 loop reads CASRDRVGNTIYF. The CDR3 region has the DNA TGTGCCTCCCGGGACAGGGTTGGAAACACCATATATTTT.

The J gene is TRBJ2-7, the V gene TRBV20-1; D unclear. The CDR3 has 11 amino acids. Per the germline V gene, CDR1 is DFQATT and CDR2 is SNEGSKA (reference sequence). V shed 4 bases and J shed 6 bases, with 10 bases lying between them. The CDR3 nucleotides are TGCAGTGCTACCCCTAATAGCGAGCAGTACTTC. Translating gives CSATPNSEQYF.

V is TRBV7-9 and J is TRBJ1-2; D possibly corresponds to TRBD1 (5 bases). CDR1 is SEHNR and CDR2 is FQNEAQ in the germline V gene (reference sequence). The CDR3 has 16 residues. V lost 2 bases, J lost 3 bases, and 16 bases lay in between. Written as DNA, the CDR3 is TGTGCCAGCAGCTTAACTCCCGGGGCGTTGGACTATGGCTACACCTTC. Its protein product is CASSLTPGALDYGYTF.

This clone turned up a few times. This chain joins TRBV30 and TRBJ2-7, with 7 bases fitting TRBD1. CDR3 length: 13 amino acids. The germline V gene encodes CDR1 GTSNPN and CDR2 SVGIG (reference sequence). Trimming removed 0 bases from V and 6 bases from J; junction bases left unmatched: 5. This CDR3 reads CAWSVTGVGEQYF. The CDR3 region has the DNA TGTGCCTGGAGTGTAACAGGGGTAGGCGAGCAGTACTTC. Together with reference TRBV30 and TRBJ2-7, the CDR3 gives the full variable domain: SQTIHQWPATLVQPVGSPLSLECTVEGTSNPNLYWYRQAAGRGLQLLFYSVGIGQISSEVPQNLSASRPQDRQFILSSKKLLLSDSGFYLCAWSVTGVGEQYFGPGTRLTVT.

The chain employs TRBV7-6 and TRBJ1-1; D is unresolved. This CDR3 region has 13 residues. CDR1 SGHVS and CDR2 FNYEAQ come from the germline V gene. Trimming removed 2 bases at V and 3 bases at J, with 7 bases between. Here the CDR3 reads CASSLSRYTEAFF. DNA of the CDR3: TGTGCCAGCAGCTTATCGAGGTACACTGAAGCTTTCTTT. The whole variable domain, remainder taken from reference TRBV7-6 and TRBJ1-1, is GAGVSQSPRYKVTKRGQDVALRCDPISGHVSLYWYRQALGQGPEFLTYFNYEAQQDKSGLPNDRFSAERPEGSISTLTIQRTEQRDSAMYRCASSLSRYTEAFFGQGTRLTVV.

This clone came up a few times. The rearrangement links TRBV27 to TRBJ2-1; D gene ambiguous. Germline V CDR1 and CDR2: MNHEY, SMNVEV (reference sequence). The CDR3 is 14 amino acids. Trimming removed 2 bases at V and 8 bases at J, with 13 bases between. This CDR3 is CASSLPRPGDEQFF. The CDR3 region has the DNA TGTGCCAGCAGTTTACCCAGGCCCGGCGATGAGCAGTTCTTC.

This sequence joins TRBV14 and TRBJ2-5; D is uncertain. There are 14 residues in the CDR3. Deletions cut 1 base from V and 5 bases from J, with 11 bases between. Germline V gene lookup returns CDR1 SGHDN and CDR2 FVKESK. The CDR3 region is CASSQVDGFETQYF. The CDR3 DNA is TGTGCCAGCAGCCAAGTTGATGGTTTTGAGACCCAGTACTTC.

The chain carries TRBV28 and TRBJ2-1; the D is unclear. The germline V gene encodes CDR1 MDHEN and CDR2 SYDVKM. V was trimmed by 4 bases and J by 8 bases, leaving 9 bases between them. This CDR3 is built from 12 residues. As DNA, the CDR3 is TGTGCCAGCAGTTCACAGCGTGATGAGCAGTTCTTC. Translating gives CASSSQRDEQFF.

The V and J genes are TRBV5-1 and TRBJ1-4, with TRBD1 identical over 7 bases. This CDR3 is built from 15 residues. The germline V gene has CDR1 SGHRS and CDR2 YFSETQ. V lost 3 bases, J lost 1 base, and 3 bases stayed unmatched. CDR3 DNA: TGCGCCAGCAGCTCAGGGGGGAAAACTAATGAAAAACTGTTTTTT. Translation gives CASSSGGKTNEKLFF.

The CDR3 loop is CAWRAPTDNSPLHF. CDR3 nucleotide sequence: TGTGCCTGGAGAGCCCCGACGGATAATTCACCCCTCCACTTT. The chain employs TRBV30 and TRBJ1-6; no clear D gene. The CDR3 contains 14 residues. Trimming cost V 3 bases and J 5 bases, with 11 bases left between them. Germline assignment: CDR1 GTSNPN and CDR2 SVGIG (reference sequence).

As DNA, the CDR3 is TGCGCCAGCAGCCAAGATCCCGTTAGCCCCACAGATACGCAGTATTTT. Protein: CASSQDPVSPTDTQYF. The chain recombines TRBV4-3 with TRBJ2-3; D uncertain. The CDR3 is 16 residues long. Per the germline V gene, CDR1 is LGHNA and CDR2 is YSLEER. Trimming pared 0 bases from V and 2 bases from J, leaving 12 bases between.

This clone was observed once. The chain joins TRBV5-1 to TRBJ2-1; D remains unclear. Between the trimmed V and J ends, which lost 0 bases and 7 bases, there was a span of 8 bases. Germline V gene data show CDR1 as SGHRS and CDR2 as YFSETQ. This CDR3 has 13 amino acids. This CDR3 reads CASSLAGLNEQFF. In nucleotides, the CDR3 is TGCGCCAGCAGCTTGGCGGGCCTGAATGAGCAGTTCTTC. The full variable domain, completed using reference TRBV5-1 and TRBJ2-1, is KAGVTQTPRYLIKTRGQQVTLSCSPISGHRSVSWYQQTPGQGLQFLFEYFSETQRNKGNFPGRFSGRQFSNSRSEMNVSTLELGDSALYLCASSLAGLNEQFFGPGTRLTVL.

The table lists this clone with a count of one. DNA for the CDR3: TGTGCCAGCAGCTTAACCGCTAGCGGCTACAATGAGCAGTTCTTC. It yields the protein CASSLTASGYNEQFF. The rearrangement joins TRBV7-3 to TRBJ2-1; 7 bases line up with TRBD2. Germline assignment: CDR1 SGHTA and CDR2 FQGTGA. The CDR3 consists of 15 residues. Germline trimming cut 0 bases from V and 3 bases from J; bases unmatched to any gene: 2.

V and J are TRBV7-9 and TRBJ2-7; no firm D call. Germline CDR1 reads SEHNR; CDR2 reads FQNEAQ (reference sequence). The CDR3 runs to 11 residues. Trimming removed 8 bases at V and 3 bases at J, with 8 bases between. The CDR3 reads CASGAFYEQYF. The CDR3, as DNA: TGTGCCAGCGGAGCATTCTACGAGCAGTACTTC. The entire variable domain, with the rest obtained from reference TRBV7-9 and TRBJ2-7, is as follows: DTGVSQNPRHKITKRGQNVTFRCDPISEHNRLYWYRQTLGQGPEFLTYFQNEAQLEKSRLLSDRFSAERPKGSFSTLEIQRTEQGDSAMYLCASGAFYEQYFGPGTRLTVT.

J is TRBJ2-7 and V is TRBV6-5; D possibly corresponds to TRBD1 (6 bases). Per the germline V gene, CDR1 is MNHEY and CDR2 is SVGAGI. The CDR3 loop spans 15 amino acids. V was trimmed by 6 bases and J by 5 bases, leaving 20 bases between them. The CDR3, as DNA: TGTGCCAGCAGGACCAGGGGACAAAGAACAGACGAGCAGTACTTC. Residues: CASRTRGQRTDEQYF.

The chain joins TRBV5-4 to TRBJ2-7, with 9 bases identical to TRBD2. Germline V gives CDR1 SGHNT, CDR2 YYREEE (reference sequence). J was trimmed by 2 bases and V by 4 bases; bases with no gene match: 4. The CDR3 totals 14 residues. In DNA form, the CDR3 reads TGTGCCAGCAGCCCCTCTAGCGGGGCCTACGAGCAGTACTTC. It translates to CASSPSSGAYEQYF.

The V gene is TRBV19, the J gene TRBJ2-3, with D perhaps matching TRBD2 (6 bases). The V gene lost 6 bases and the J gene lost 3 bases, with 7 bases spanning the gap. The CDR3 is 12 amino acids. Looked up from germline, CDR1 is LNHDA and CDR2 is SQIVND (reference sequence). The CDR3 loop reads CASRAGTDTQYF. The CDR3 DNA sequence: TGTGCCAGTAGGGCGGGGACAGATACGCAGTATTTT.